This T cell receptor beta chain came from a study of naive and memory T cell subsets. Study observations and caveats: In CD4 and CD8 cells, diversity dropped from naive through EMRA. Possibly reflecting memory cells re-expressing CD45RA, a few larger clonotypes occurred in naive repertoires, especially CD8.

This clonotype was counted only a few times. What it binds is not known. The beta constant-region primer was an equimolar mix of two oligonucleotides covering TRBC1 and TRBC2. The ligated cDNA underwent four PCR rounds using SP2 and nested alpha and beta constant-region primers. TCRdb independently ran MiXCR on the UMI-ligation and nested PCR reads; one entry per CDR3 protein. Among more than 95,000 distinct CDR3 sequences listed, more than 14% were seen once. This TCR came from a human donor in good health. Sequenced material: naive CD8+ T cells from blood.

The CDR3 nucleotides read TGCAGTGCTAGAGGGCCGGGGATCACAGATACGCAGTATTTT. It is translated as CSARGPGITDTQYF. The rearrangement joins TRBV20-1 to TRBJ2-3; D is perhaps TRBD2 (5 bases). This CDR3 spans 14 amino acids. Germline lookup yields CDR1 DFQATT and CDR2 SNEGSKA (reference sequence). V lost 1 base and J lost 2, with 10 bases in between.